Listed below are T cell receptor beta chains from one sample, sequenced in a study of blood T cell repertoires in COVID-19. Using immunoSEQ multiplex PCR, the repertoire was profiled, and TCRdb retains in-frame clones only, with some absent. Of about 220,000 clones in the sample, about four fifths were seen once. The sample taken for sequencing was peripheral blood. These receptors were collected from a woman in her sixties or seventies with acute or convalescent COVID-19. CDR3s include the opening cysteine and the closing phenylalanine or tryptophan. A D gene is named only where the DNA matches it firmly. Clone size is given for some rows only: seen once, a few or many times, or a class if the clone is expanded.

>TRBV7-2|TRBJ1-1|once|TRBD1
CASSFSQDRASEAFF
TGTGCCAGCAGCTTTTCCCAGGACAGGGCTAGCGAAGCTTTCTTT
>TRBV29-1|TRBJ1-1|-|TRBD1
CSVLDRPVEAFF
TGCAGCGTCCTGGACAGGCCGGTCGAGGCTTTCTTT
>TRBV6-1|TRBJ2-2|-|TRBD1
CASSDFLPGGGRYTGELFF
TGTGCCAGCAGTGATTTTTTGCCAGGGGGCGGGCGGTACACCGGGGAGCTGTTTTTT
>TRBV5-1|TRBJ2-1|-|-
CASSLGGGYNEQFF
TGCGCCAGCAGCTTGGGAGGGGGATACAATGAGCAGTTCTTC
>TRBV28|TRBJ2-7|-|-
CASSHFDLGSGGYEQYF
TGTGCCAGCAGTCACTTCGATTTGGGTTCCGGGGGCTACGAGCAGTACTTC
>TRBV6-5|TRBJ2-5|-|-
CASSFFETQYF
TGTGCCAGCAGCTTTTTCGAGACCCAGTACTTC
>TRBV6-2/TRBV6-3|TRBJ1-2|-|-
CASSFSNSGNYGYTF
TGTGCCAGCAGCTTTTCGAACTCGGGGAACTATGGCTACACCTTC
>TRBV7-8|TRBJ1-5|-|-
CASSLGGVGPFNQPQHF
TGTGCCAGCAGCTTAGGCGGAGTGGGGCCGTTCAATCAGCCCCAGCATTTT
>TRBV9|TRBJ2-2|-|TRBD2
CASSSVGRTSGSLRSGELFF
TGTGCCAGCAGCAGCGTAGGTCGGACTAGCGGGTCTCTTAGGTCCGGGGAGCTGTTTTTT
>TRBV6-4|TRBJ2-7|-|-
CASSPKGAGKNGHEQYF
TGTGCCAGCAGTCCCAAAGGGGCGGGGAAAAACGGCCACGAGCAGTACTTC
>TRBV6-5|TRBJ1-6|-|-
CASRKSNRNSPLHF
TGTGCCAGCAGGAAGTCAAATCGGAATTCACCCCTCCACTTT
>TRBV19|TRBJ1-2|-|-
CASSLRETNYGYTF
TGTGCCAGTAGTTTAAGGGAGACTAACTATGGCTACACCTTC
>TRBV3-1/TRBV3-2|TRBJ1-2|-|-
CASSQAGSGSYGYTF
TGTGCCAGCAGCCAAGCGGGCAGCGGAAGCTATGGCTACACCTTC
>TRBV4-3|TRBJ1-1|-|-
CASSQDTGTEAFF
TGCGCCAGCAGCCAAGATACAGGCACTGAAGCTTTCTTT
>TRBV6-2/TRBV6-3|TRBJ1-2|-|-
CASSYTRDNRYGYTF
TGTGCCAGCAGTTACACCCGGGACAATCGCTATGGCTACACCTTC
>TRBV27|TRBJ1-4|-|-
CASSFRPPVPGVNEKLFF
TGTGCCAGCAGTTTTAGGCCCCCCGTTCCAGGGGTGAATGAAAAACTGTTTTTT
>TRBV3-1/TRBV3-2|TRBJ2-3|-|TRBD2
CASSSTSNSGGDDTQYF
TGTGCCAGCAGCTCCACAAGCAATAGCGGGGGAGACGATACGCAGTATTTT
>TRBV29-1|TRBJ2-1|-|-
CSAGRPTGRTRNNEQFF
TGCAGCGCTGGACGGCCTACGGGGAGAACTCGAAACAATGAGCAGTTCTTC
>TRBV6-5|TRBJ1-2|-|-
CASSSGSGNYGYTF
TGTGCCAGCAGTTCAGGGTCGGGTAACTATGGCTACACCTTC
>TRBV5-1|TRBJ2-7|-|-
CASSLAGSYEQYF
TGCGCCAGCAGCTTGGCAGGGTCCTACGAGCAGTACTTC
>TRBV9|TRBJ1-4|-|TRBD1
CASSVTGDREKLFF
TGTGCCAGCAGCGTTACAGGGGATCGCGAAAAACTGTTTTTT
>TRBV19|TRBJ1-1|-|-
CASSTGWDTEAFF
TGTGCCAGTAGTACAGGGTGGGACACTGAAGCTTTCTTT
>TRBV5-5|TRBJ2-7|-|TRBD1
CASRRDRTISYEQYF
TGTGCCAGCAGGAGGGACAGGACGATTTCCTACGAGCAGTACTTC
>TRBV4-1|TRBJ2-7|-|-
CASSQDFHYYEQYF
TGCGCCAGCAGCCAAGATTTCCACTATTACGAGCAGTACTTC
>TRBV11-2|TRBJ1-1|once|TRBD1
CASSSPLKTGRPFEAFF
TGTGCCAGCAGCTCGCCGCTGAAGACAGGGCGACCTTTTGAAGCTTTCTTT
>TRBV5-6|TRBJ2-7|once|TRBD2
CASSLGTSGAYEQYF
TGTGCCAGCAGCTTGGGGACTAGCGGGGCCTACGAGCAGTACTTC
>TRBV4-2|TRBJ1-2|once|TRBD1
CASSMDRLNYGYTF
TGTGCCAGCAGCATGGACAGGCTCAACTATGGCTACACCTTC
>TRBV5-6|TRBJ2-2|few|-
CASSFDLGGANTGELFF
TGTGCCAGCAGCTTCGATCTAGGGGGGGCAAACACCGGGGAGCTGTTTTTT
>TRBV3-1/TRBV3-2|TRBJ2-2|few|-
CASSQGGAGELFF
TGTGCCAGCAGCCAGGGGGGAGCCGGGGAGCTGTTTTTT
>TRBV20-1|TRBJ2-5|few|TRBD2
CSASRGTSEETQYF
TGCAGTGCTAGTCGGGGGACTAGCGAAGAGACCCAGTACTTC
>TRBV2|TRBJ1-2|-|-
CASSESLNYGYTF
TGTGCCAGCAGTGAAAGCCTAAACTATGGCTACACCTTC
>TRBV6-5|TRBJ1-2|few|TRBD1
CASRNRGNYGYTF
TGTGCCAGCAGGAACAGGGGAAACTATGGCTACACCTTC
>TRBV3-1/TRBV3-2|TRBJ1-2|few|TRBD1
CASSQGFGTGLNYGYTF
TGTGCCAGCAGCCAAGGGTTTGGGACAGGCCTTAACTATGGCTACACCTTC
>TRBV28|TRBJ1-1|-|-
CASSPHGAGAGNTEAFF
TGTGCCAGCAGTCCCCATGGTGCGGGGGCGGGAAACACTGAAGCTTTCTTT
>TRBV9|TRBJ2-2|few|-
CASSVSGRPGTGELFF
TGTGCCAGCAGCGTAAGTGGCAGGCCTGGCACCGGGGAGCTGTTTTTT
>TRBV11-2|TRBJ1-2|once|-
CASSSSPTSSSGYTF
TGTGCCAGCAGCTCATCCCCTACCTCCTCCTCTGGCTACACCTTC
>TRBV18|TRBJ1-1|-|-
CASSPPGGGNTEAFF
TGTGCCAGCTCACCACCCGGGGGGGGGAACACTGAAGCTTTCTTT
>TRBV5-1|TRBJ1-4|few|TRBD1
CASRRQGVSTNEKLFF
TGCGCCAGCAGACGGCAGGGGGTCTCGACTAATGAAAAACTGTTTTTT
>TRBV3-1/TRBV3-2|TRBJ1-2|-|-
CASSPPSRAAQGYTF
TGTGCCAGCAGCCCCCCGAGCAGGGCCGCGCAAGGCTACACCTTC
>TRBV10-1|TRBJ1-1|-|-
CASTFMRPEAFF
TGCGCCAGCACCTTCATGCGCCCTGAAGCTTTCTTT
>TRBV7-9|TRBJ2-7|-|-
CASSVIGHSSYEQYF
TGTGCCAGCAGCGTGATTGGCCATTCCTCCTACGAGCAGTACTTC
>TRBV5-5|TRBJ1-1|once|TRBD1
CASTEDRGNTEAFF
TGTGCCAGCACCGAGGACAGGGGGAACACTGAAGCTTTCTTT
>TRBV5-1|TRBJ2-2|few|-
CASSEAGGNTGELFF
TGCGCCAGCAGCGAGGCCGGGGGGAACACCGGGGAGCTGTTTTTT
>TRBV18|TRBJ1-3|few|TRBD1
CASSPRDSSSGNTIYF
TGTGCCAGCTCACCACGGGACAGTAGCTCTGGAAACACCATATATTTT
>TRBV3-1/TRBV3-2|TRBJ1-2|-|TRBD1
CASSQGNRQGPGSGGYTF
TGTGCCAGCAGCCAAGGAAATCGACAGGGGCCCGGTTCGGGGGGCTACACCTTC
>TRBV5-1|TRBJ2-1|-|-
CASSLAKIGSYNEQFF
TGCGCCAGCAGCTTGGCCAAGATCGGCTCCTACAATGAGCAGTTCTTC
>TRBV10-3|TRBJ1-1|-|-
CAISESGGVTEAFF
TGTGCCATCAGTGAGTCCGGGGGGGTCACTGAAGCTTTCTTT
>TRBV6-2/TRBV6-3|TRBJ2-4|-|-
CASSYSSGLAKNIQYF
TGTGCCAGCAGTTACTCGTCAGGCCTAGCCAAAAACATTCAGTACTTC
>TRBV10-3|TRBJ1-1|-|TRBD1
CAISGGQGAGNTEAFF
TGTGCCATCAGTGGGGGACAGGGGGCTGGGAACACTGAAGCTTTCTTT
>TRBV7-8|TRBJ2-5|-|TRBD1
CASSPKTGTEAPVGYF
TGTGCCAGCAGCCCGAAAACCGGGACAGAGGCCCCCGTAGGGTACTTC
>TRBV2|TRBJ2-2|-|-
CASSEQGMNTGELFF
TGTGCCAGCAGTGAACAGGGGATGAACACCGGGGAGCTGTTTTTT
>TRBV20-1|TRBJ2-7|-|-
CSAFRGYEQYF
TGCAGTGCTTTTAGGGGCTACGAGCAGTACTTC
>TRBV3-1/TRBV3-2|TRBJ2-3|-|-
CASSKNGGELLPTSTDTQYF
TGTGCCAGCAGCAAAAATGGCGGGGAGTTATTACCAACTAGCACAGATACGCAGTATTTT
>TRBV10-1|TRBJ2-7|once|-
CASSEDWFLDYYEQYF
TGCGCCAGCAGTGAGGACTGGTTTCTGGACTACTACGAGCAGTACTTC
>TRBV30|TRBJ1-4|-|-
CAWSVSAAEGEKLFF
TGTGCCTGGAGTGTATCGGCGGCCGAGGGTGAAAAACTGTTTTTT
>TRBV29-1|TRBJ1-1|-|-
CSARSLGDTEAFF
TGCAGCGCCCGCAGCCTAGGAGACACTGAAGCTTTCTTT
>TRBV30|TRBJ1-6|-|-
CAWSRELGRGSPLHF
TGTGCCTGGAGTCGAGAGTTGGGCAGGGGATCACCCCTCCACTTT
>TRBV15|TRBJ1-2|few|-
CATSRDRIANYGYTF
TGTGCCACCAGCAGAGATCGCATAGCTAACTATGGCTACACCTTC
>TRBV19|TRBJ2-6|-|TRBD1
CASSPQGTGNLTF
TGTGCCAGTAGTCCCCAAGGGACAGGGAACCTGACTTTC
>TRBV12-5|TRBJ2-5|-|TRBD2
CASARAGGQETQYF
TGTGCTAGTGCCAGAGCGGGGGGGCAAGAGACCCAGTACTTC